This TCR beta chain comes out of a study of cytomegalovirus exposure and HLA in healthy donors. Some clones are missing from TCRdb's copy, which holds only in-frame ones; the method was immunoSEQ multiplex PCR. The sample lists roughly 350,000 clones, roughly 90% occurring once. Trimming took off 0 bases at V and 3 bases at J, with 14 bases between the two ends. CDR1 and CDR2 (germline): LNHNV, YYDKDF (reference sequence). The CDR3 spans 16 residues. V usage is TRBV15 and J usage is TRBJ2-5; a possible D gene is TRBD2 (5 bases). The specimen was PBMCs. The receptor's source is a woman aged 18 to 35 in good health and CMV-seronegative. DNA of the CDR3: TGTGCCACCAGCAGAGAAGCTGCGGGTACCAAAGAGACCCAGTACTTC. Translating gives CATSREAAGTKETQYF.